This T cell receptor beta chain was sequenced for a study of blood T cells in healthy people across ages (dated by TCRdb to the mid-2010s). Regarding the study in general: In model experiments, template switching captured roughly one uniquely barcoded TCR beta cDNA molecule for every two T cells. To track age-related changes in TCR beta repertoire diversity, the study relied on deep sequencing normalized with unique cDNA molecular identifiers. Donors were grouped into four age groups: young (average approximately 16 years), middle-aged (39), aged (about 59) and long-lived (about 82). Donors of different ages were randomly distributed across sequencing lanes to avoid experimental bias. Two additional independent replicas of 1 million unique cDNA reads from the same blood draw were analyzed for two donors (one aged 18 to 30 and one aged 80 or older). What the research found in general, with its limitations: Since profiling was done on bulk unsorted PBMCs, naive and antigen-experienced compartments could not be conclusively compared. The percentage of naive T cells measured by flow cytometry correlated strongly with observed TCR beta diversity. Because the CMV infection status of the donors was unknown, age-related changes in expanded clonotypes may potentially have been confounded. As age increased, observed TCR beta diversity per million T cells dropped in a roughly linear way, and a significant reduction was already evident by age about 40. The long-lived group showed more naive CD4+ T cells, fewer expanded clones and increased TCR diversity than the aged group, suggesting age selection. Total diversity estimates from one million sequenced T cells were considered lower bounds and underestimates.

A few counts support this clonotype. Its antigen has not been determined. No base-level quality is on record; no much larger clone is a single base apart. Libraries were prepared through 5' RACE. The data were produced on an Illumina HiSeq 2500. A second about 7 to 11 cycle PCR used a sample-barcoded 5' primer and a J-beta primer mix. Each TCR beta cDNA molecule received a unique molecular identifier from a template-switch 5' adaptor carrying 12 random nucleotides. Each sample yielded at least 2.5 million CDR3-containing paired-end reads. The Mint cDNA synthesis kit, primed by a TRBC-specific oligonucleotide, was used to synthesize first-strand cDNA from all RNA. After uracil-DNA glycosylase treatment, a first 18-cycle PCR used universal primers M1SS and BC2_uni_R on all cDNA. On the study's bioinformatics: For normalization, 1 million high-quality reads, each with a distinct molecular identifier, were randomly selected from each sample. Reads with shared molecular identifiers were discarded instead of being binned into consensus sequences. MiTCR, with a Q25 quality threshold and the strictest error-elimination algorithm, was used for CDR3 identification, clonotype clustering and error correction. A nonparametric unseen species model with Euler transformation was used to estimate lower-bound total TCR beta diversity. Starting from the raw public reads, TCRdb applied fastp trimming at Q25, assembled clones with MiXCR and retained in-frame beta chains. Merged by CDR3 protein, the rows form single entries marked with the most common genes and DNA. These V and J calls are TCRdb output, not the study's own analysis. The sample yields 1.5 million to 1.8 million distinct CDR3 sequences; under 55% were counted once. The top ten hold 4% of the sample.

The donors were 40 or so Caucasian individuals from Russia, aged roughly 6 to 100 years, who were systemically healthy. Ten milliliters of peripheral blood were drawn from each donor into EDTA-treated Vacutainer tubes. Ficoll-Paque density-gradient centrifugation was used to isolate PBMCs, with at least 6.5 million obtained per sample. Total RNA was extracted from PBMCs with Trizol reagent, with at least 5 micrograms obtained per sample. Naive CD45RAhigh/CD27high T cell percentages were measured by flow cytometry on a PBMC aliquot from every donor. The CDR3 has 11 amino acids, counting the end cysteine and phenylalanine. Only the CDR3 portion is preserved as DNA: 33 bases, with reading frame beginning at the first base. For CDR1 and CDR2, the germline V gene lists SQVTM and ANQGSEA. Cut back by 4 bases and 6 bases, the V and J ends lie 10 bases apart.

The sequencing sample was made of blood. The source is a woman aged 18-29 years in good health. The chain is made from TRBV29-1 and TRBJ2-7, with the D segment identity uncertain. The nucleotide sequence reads TGCAGCGTTGGGTTTGGGGTCGAGCAGTACTTC. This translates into CSVGFGVEQYF.